Each of the 12 T cell receptor beta chains below was sequenced from the same sample in a study of Ad26.COV2.S vaccination and SARS-CoV-2 variants. Treatment reported: over 15 received Ad26.COV2.S at low or high dose, single or two shots; 5 received placebo; per-sample allocation not given. The samples were gathered on day 63 after the first injection of vaccine or placebo. Method: immunoSEQ multiplex PCR; TCRdb's copy keeps in-frame clones and lacks some. This sample has hundreds of thousands of clones, with about 87% found just once. Sequenced material: peripheral blood, taken in a trial of Ad26.COV2.S vaccine versus placebo. Every receptor here comes from a person aged 18 to 65 who received the Ad26.COV2.S COVID-19 vaccine or a placebo.

This clone occurred many times. The chain uses TRBV12-3 or TRBV12-4 and TRBJ1-1; no clear D. The length of the CDR3 is 11 residues. Trimming took 7 bases from V and 8 from J, leaving 11 bases between them. This chain's CDR3 is CASTTGKEAFF. The CDR3 coding sequence is TGTGCCAGCACAACCGGGAAAGAAGCTTTCTTT.

The chain carries TRBV19 and TRBJ2-1; D remains ambiguous. CDR1 and CDR2 from the germline V gene are LNHDA and SQIVND (reference sequence). Trimming stripped 6 bases from V and 2 bases from J, with 11 bases between. This CDR3 region has 14 residues. CDR3 nucleotides: TGTGCCAGTAGCGCTAGATCACCCTACAATGAGCAGTTCTTC. Protein sequence: CASSARSPYNEQFF.

The chain couples TRBV9 to TRBJ2-7; 7 bases fit TRBD2. CDR3 length equals 15 residues. Germline V gene sequence: CDR1 SGDLS, CDR2 YYNGEE. Losses at the gene ends were 4 bases for V and 0 bases for J; bases not matched to a gene: 7. For the CDR3, the DNA is TGTGCCAGCAGCTTGGGGACTACTCGCTCCTACGAGCAGTACTTC. It is translated as CASSLGTTRSYEQYF.

This chain uses TRBV29-1 with TRBJ2-3; D is ambiguous. The CDR3 has 12 amino acids. In germline, CDR1 is SQVTM, CDR2 ANQGSEA. V gave up 5 bases and J gave up 6 bases, with 12 bases separating them. The CDR3 spells CSVSVSRDTQYF. CDR3 in DNA: TGCAGCGTTTCGGTGTCACGGGATACGCAGTATTTT.

The V gene is TRBV5-1, the J gene TRBJ1-3, with no clear D. The ends were cut back, 4 bases at V and 4 bases at J, with 6 bases in the middle. The CDR3 has 12 residues. Germline CDR1 and CDR2: SGHRS and YFSETQ. CDR3 nucleotides: TGCGCCAGCAGCCGCACGGGAAACACCATATATTTT. Amino acids: CASSRTGNTIYF.

The V call is TRBV30, the J call TRBJ2-1; D is unresolved. The ends were cut back, 0 bases at V and 5 bases at J, with 14 bases in the middle. This CDR3 is built from 15 residues. Germline V gene sequence: CDR1 GTSNPN, CDR2 SVGIG (reference sequence). CDR3 amino acids: CAWSVLASQDNEQFF. The CDR3 DNA sequence: TGTGCCTGGAGTGTATTGGCTTCGCAGGACAATGAGCAGTTCTTC.

This clone has just one count. The chain joins TRBV4-3 to TRBJ2-7, with D perhaps assigned TRBD1 or TRBD2 (5 bases each). V dropped 0 bases and J dropped 3 bases, with 12 bases sitting between them. This CDR3 comprises 15 residues. Germline assignment: CDR1 LGHNA and CDR2 YSLEER. This CDR3 is CASSQEGTAGYEQYF. The CDR3, as DNA: TGCGCCAGCAGCCAAGAGGGGACGGCGGGCTACGAGCAGTACTTC.

The gene calls are TRBV7-9 and TRBJ1-2; D unclear. V shed 2 bases and J shed 0 bases, with 7 bases lying between them. The germline CDR1 and CDR2 sequences are SEHNR and FQNEAQ (reference sequence). CDR3 length: 14 amino acids. CDR3 residues: CASSLQVANYGYTF. The DNA for the CDR3 is TGTGCCAGCAGCTTACAGGTAGCTAACTATGGCTACACCTTC.

This clone appeared a single time. The chain combines TRBV15 with TRBJ2-2; the match to TRBD1 covers 10 bases. Germline loops: CDR1 LNHNV, CDR2 YYDKDF (reference sequence). This CDR3 is built from 15 residues. Losses at the gene ends were 6 bases for V and 8 bases for J; bases not matched to a gene: 9. This CDR3 is CATRTTGGLSGELFF. CDR3 in DNA: TGTGCCACCAGAACGACAGGGGGCTTGTCTGGGGAGCTGTTTTTT.

The chain couples TRBV11-1 to TRBJ2-3; maybe TRBD1 (7 bases). V shed 4 bases and J shed 2 bases, with 16 bases lying between them. There are 16 residues in the CDR3. The germline CDR1 and CDR2 sequences are SGHAT and FQDESV (reference sequence). The CDR3 reads CASSSPRGVYTDTQYF. The CDR3 DNA reads TGTGCCAGCAGCTCACCCAGGGGGGTGTACACAGATACGCAGTATTTT.

The chain couples TRBV9 to TRBJ2-3, with 11 bases fitting TRBD2. The CDR3 sequence is 16 residues long. Unmatched junction bases numbered 8, after V lost 1 base and J lost 7 bases. Germline values: CDR1 SGDLS, CDR2 YYNGEE. The CDR3 DNA reads TGTGCCAGCAGCGTAAAAACTAGCGGGAGTATAAATACGCAGTATTTT. Residues: CASSVKTSGSINTQYF.

The chain combines TRBV7-9 with TRBJ2-2, with TRBD2 matching 13 bases. The CDR3 spans 17 residues. Germline CDR1 and CDR2: SEHNR and FQNEAQ (reference sequence). With 5 bases clipped from V and 1 base from J, the junction kept 4 bases outside the gene matches. The CDR3 spells CASSTRLAGGNTGELFF. CDR3 DNA sequence: TGTGCCAGCAGCACTCGACTAGCGGGGGGGAACACCGGGGAGCTGTTTTTT. Combining the CDR3 with reference TRBV7-9 and TRBJ2-2 gives the whole variable domain DTGVSQNPRHKITKRGQNVTFRCDPISEHNRLYWYRQTLGQGPEFLTYFQNEAQLEKSRLLSDRFSAERPKGSFSTLEIQRTEQGDSAMYLCASSTRLAGGNTGELFFGEGSRLTVL.